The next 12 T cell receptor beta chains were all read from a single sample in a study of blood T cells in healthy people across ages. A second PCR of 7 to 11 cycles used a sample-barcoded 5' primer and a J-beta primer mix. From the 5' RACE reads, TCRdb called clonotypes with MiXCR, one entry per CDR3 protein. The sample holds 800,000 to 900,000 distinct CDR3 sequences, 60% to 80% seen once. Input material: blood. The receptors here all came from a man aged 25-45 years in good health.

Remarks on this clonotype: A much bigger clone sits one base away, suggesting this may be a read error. The CDR3 region has the DNA TGTGCCAGCAGCGTGGAAGGGAGGGCGACCCAGTACTTC. Translated: CASSVEGRATQYF. J is TRBJ2-7 and V is TRBV7-9; 7 nucleotides align to TRBD2. The J call may be faulty, since TRBJ2-5 better matches the DNA end. Germline CDR1 SEHNR, CDR2 FQNEAQ (reference sequence). CDR3 length: 13 amino acids.

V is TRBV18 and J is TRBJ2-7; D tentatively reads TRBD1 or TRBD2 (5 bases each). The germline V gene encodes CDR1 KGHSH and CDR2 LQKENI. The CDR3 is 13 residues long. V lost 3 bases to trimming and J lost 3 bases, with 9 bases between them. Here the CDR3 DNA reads TGTGCCAGCTCACCCGGGGACGGCTACGAGCAGTACTTC. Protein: CASSPGDGYEQYF.

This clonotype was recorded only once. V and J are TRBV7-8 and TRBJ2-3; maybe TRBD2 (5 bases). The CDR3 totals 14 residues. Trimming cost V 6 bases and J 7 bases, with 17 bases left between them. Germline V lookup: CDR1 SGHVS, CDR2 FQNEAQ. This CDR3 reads CASRKTTSSNTQYF. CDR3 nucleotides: TGTGCCAGCAGAAAGACTACTAGTAGCAATACGCAGTATTTT.

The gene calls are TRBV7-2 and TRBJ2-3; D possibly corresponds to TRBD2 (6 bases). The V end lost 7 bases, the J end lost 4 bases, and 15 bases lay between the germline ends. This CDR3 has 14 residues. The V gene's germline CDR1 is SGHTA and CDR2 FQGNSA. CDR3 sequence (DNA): TGTGCCAGCACCCGTTCTAGCGATTCAGATACGCAGTATTTT. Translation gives CASTRSSDSDTQYF.

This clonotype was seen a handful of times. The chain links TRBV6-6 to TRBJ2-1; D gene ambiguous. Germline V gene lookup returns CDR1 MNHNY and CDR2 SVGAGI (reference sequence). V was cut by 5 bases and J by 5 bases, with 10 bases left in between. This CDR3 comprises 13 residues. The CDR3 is CASSPLTNNEQFF. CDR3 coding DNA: TGTGCCAGCAGTCCCCTGACCAACAATGAGCAGTTCTTC.

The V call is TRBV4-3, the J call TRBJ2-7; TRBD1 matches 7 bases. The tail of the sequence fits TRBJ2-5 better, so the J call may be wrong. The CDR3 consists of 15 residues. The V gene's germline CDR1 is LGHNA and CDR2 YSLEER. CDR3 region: CASSLTRQGLETQYF. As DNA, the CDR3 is TGCGCCAGCAGCTTAACGCGACAGGGTTTAGAGACCCAGTACTTC.

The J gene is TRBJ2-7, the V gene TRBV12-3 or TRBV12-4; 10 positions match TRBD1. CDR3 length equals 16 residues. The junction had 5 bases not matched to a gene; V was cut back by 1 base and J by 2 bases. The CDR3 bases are TGTGCCAGCAGTTTAGTTCACGGGACAGGGGCCTACGAGCAGTACTTC. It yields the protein CASSLVHGTGAYEQYF.

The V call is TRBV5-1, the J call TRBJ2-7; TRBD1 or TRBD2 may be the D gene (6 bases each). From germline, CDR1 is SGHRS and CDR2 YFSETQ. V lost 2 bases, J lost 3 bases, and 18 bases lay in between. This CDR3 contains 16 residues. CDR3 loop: CASSLIVRGPIYEQYF. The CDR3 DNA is TGCGCCAGCAGCTTAATCGTTCGGGGGCCTATCTACGAGCAGTACTTC.

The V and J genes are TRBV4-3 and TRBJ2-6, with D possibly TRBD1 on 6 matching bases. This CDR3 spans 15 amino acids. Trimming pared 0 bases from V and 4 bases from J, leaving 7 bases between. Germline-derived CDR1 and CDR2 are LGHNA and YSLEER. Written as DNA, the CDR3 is TGCGCCAGCAGCCAAGAAGGGGGAGGGGCCAACGTCCTGACTTTC. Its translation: CASSQEGGGANVLTF.

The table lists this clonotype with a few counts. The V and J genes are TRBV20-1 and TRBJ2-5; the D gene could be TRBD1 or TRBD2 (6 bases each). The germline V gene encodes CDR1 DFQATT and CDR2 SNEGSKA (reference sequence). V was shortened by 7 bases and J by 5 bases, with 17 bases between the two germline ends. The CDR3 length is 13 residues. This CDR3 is CSGHARGRETQYF. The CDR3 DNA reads TGCAGTGGGCATGCCCGGGGGCGGGAGACCCAGTACTTC.

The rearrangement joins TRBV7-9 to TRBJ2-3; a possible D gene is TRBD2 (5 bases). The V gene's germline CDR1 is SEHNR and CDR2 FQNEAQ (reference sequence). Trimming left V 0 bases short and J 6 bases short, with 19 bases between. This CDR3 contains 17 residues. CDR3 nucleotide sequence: TGTGCCAGCAGCTTAGCATCCTTCGGAGGCGGCATGGATACGCAGTATTTT. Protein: CASSLASFGGGMDTQYF.

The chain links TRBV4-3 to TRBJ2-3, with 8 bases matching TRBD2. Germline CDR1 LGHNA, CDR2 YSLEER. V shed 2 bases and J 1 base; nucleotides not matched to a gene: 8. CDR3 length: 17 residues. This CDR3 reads CASSQSLSGTGTDTQYF. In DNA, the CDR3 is TGCGCCAGCAGCCAATCACTTAGCGGGACCGGCACAGATACGCAGTATTTT.